These 2 T cell receptor beta chains were sequenced from one sample in a study of T-cell reconstitution after alpha-beta-depleted transplantation in children. Unique molecular identifiers were used to barcode this TCRbeta library. From the PCR reads, TCRdb called clonotypes with MiXCR, one entry per CDR3 protein. The repertoire has just under 350,000 distinct CDR3 sequences, 15% to 20% of them found once; the top ten carry about 41%. The sample here was PBMCs, mostly from graft donor cells, taken 360 days after TCRalphabeta/CD19-depleted stem cell transplant. Receptors were obtained from a male patient between 2 and 10 years old who had a stem cell transplant for acute lymphoblastic leukemia, so the T cells may come from the graft donor.

This clonotype was counted only a few times. The genes are TRBV5-5 and TRBJ2-1, with 7 bases identical to TRBD2. V gave up 4 bases and J gave up 9 bases; unmatched junction bases: 19. The CDR3 extends over 17 amino acids. Germline-derived CDR1 and CDR2 are SGHKS and YYEKEE (reference sequence). The CDR3 nucleotides read TGTGCCAGCAGCCCCCTCCCCACCTCCCCGACTAGCAGTGAGCAGTTCTTC. This sequence encodes CASSPLPTSPTSSEQFF.

V usage is TRBV2 and J usage is TRBJ1-1; D is undetermined. Germline V gives CDR1 SNHLY, CDR2 FYNNEI. The V and J ends lost 7 bases and 6 bases respectively, with 18 bases between them. This CDR3 spans 14 amino acids. In DNA, the CDR3 is TGTGCCAGCACTCCCTGGACTAGAGAGGCTGAAGCTTTCTTT. Translated, it gives CASTPWTREAEAFF.